The 19 T cell receptor beta chains listed next were all sequenced from one sample in a study of beta chain features in type 1 diabetes. Reverse transcription of all isolated RNA meant that expressed TCRB transcripts were sequenced. Libraries were prepared by immunoSEQ multiplex PCR; TCRdb keeps only in-frame clonotypes and omits some of them. The sample includes 350,000 to 450,000 clones, 11% to 15% seen only once; the top ten take about 0.04%. Sequencing was performed on naive CD4+ T cells from blood. The receptors were sampled from a man aged 25 to 40 in good health.

Only a few counts were recorded for this clone. The V gene is TRBV5-1, the J gene TRBJ2-2, with 7 positions matching TRBD2. The germline gives CDR1 SGHRS, CDR2 YFSETQ. The CDR3 is 15 residues long. The V segment lost 1 base and the J segment 3 bases; nucleotides outside the gene matches: 3. CDR3 coding DNA: TGCGCCAGCAGCTTGCCGGCGGGGGACACCGGGGAGCTGTTTTTT. Amino acids: CASSLPAGDTGELFF.

The rearrangement links TRBV9 to TRBJ2-7, with D perhaps assigned TRBD1 or TRBD2 (7 bases each). Trimming stripped 2 bases from V and 3 bases from J, with 12 bases between. The CDR3 consists of 14 residues. CDR1 is SGDLS, CDR2 YYNGEE, per germline. CDR3 sequence reads: CASSVQGGSYEQYF. CDR3 sequence (DNA): TGTGCCAGCAGCGTCCAGGGGGGGAGCTACGAGCAGTACTTC.

V is TRBV11-3 and J is TRBJ2-1, with D possibly TRBD1 on 6 matching bases. Deletions cut 1 base from V and 6 bases from J, with 19 bases between. This CDR3 has 17 residues. Germline CDR1 and CDR2: SGHNT and YENEEA. The CDR3: CASSLVPGMGHRNEQFF. CDR3 DNA sequence: TGTGCCAGCAGCTTAGTTCCGGGGATGGGACACCGCAATGAGCAGTTCTTC.

This clone has at least ten counts. V and J are TRBV4-1 and TRBJ2-1, with unresolved D. Between the trimmed V and J ends, which lost 0 bases and 8 bases, there was a span of 14 bases. Germline assignment: CDR1 MGHRA and CDR2 YSYEKL. The CDR3 is 15 amino acids. This chain's CDR3 is CASSQEVTSSHEQFF. DNA of the CDR3: TGCGCCAGCAGCCAAGAGGTGACCTCCAGCCATGAGCAGTTCTTC.

V is TRBV18 and J is TRBJ1-2, with 9 positions matching TRBD1. Unmatched junction bases numbered 6, after V lost 3 bases and J lost 4 bases. CDR1 and CDR2 from the germline V gene are KGHSH and LQKENI. The CDR3 length is 15 residues. The CDR3 sequence is CASSPQQGAGYGYTF. CDR3 bases: TGTGCCAGCTCACCTCAACAGGGGGCTGGCTATGGCTACACCTTC. Variable domain in full (rest from reference TRBV18 and TRBJ1-2): NAGVMQNPRHLVRRRGQEARLRCSPMKGHSHVYWYRQLPEEGLKFMVYLQKENIIDESGMPKERFSAEFPKEGPSILRIQQVVRGDSAAYFCASSPQQGAGYGYTFGSGTRLTVV.

This clone was observed a handful of times. The chain joins TRBV19 to TRBJ1-5; D gene unclear. This CDR3 comprises 12 residues. V dropped 4 bases and J dropped 3 bases, with 4 bases sitting between them. The V gene's germline CDR1 is LNHDA and CDR2 SQIVND (reference sequence). CDR3 DNA sequence: TGTGCCAGTAGTAGTTACAATCAGCCCCAGCATTTT. Residues: CASSSYNQPQHF.

The chain is built from TRBV18 and TRBJ2-3; TRBD2 matches 11 bases. V trimming: 2 bases; J trimming: 1 base; junction bases outside the gene matches: 2. Germline-derived CDR1 and CDR2 are KGHSH and LQKENI. The CDR3 is 16 residues long. CDR3 loop: CASSPSLAGGTDTQYF. The CDR3 DNA reads as TGTGCCAGCTCACCATCACTAGCGGGGGGCACAGATACGCAGTATTTT.

The chain uses TRBV30 and TRBJ2-7, with TRBD2 matching over 7 bases. V trimming: 3 bases; J trimming: 11 bases; junction bases outside the gene matches: 16. There are 14 residues in the CDR3. The V gene's germline CDR1 is GTSNPN and CDR2 SVGIG (reference sequence). The CDR3 loop reads CAWSFSRRGTPKYV. CDR3 sequence (DNA): TGTGCCTGGAGCTTTTCAAGGCGGGGGACTCCAAAGTACGTC.

The table lists this clone with a few counts. The chain uses TRBV27 and TRBJ1-5; TRBD1 aligns across 12 bases. Germline V lookup: CDR1 MNHEY, CDR2 SMNVEV (reference sequence). V was pared by 5 bases and J by 7 bases, with 12 bases of the junction left unmatched. The CDR3 is 17 amino acids. This chain's CDR3 is CASSLGQGARTGQPQHF. CDR3 coding DNA: TGTGCCAGCAGTCTGGGACAGGGGGCTCGGACGGGGCAGCCCCAGCATTTT.

The chain joins TRBV30 to TRBJ1-1, with D hard to call. The CDR3 consists of 13 residues. Germline loops: CDR1 GTSNPN, CDR2 SVGIG (reference sequence). Deletions cut 4 bases from V and 7 bases from J, with 16 bases between. CDR3 loop: CAWKGAVRDEAFF. CDR3 nucleotides: TGTGCCTGGAAGGGCGCAGTGAGGGATGAAGCTTTCTTT.

The sample holds a few counts of this clone. This chain joins TRBV7-2 and TRBJ2-3; 11 bases align to TRBD2. The CDR3 contains 17 residues. Germline values: CDR1 SGHTA, CDR2 FQGNSA. V lost 4 bases, J lost 0 bases, and 6 bases stayed unmatched. CDR3 sequence: CASSYRLAGISTDTQYF. For the CDR3, the DNA is TGTGCCAGCAGCTACAGACTAGCGGGGATTAGCACAGATACGCAGTATTTT.

The chain employs TRBV15 and TRBJ2-5, with 8 bases that match TRBD1. Unmatched junction bases numbered 10, after V lost 2 bases and J lost 5 bases. Germline CDR1 reads LNHNV; CDR2 reads YYDKDF (reference sequence). The CDR3 sequence is 16 residues long. The chain's CDR3 is CATSRSSSGGVETQYF. CDR3 bases: TGTGCCACCAGCAGATCGTCTTCAGGGGGCGTGGAGACCCAGTACTTC.

This rearrangement joins TRBV18 to TRBJ1-3; D ambiguous. The CDR3 spans 12 residues. Trimming left V 3 bases short and J 6 bases short, with 6 bases between. CDR1 is KGHSH, CDR2 LQKENI, per germline. The CDR3 sequence: CASSPIENTIYF. CDR3 coding DNA: TGTGCCAGCTCACCGATCGAAAACACCATATATTTT.

This clone was seen more than once but under ten times. The J gene is TRBJ2-1, the V gene TRBV5-1; 10 bases fit TRBD2. This CDR3 is 14 amino acids long. V shed 5 bases and J 5 bases; nucleotides not matched to a gene: 4. The germline CDR1 and CDR2 sequences are SGHRS and YFSETQ. CDR3 sequence reads: CASRLSGRNNEQFF. The CDR3 DNA sequence: TGCGCCAGCAGACTTAGCGGGAGGAACAATGAGCAGTTCTTC.

This clone came up many times. The chain couples TRBV29-1 to TRBJ2-7; TRBD1 matches 9 bases. V dropped 8 bases and J dropped 5; count of bases not matched to a gene: 13. The length of the CDR3 is 14 residues. Germline V gives CDR1 SQVTM, CDR2 ANQGSEA. The DNA of the CDR3 is TGCAGCCTTGGCATAGGGACAGGGAACGACGAGCAGTACGTC. It codes for CSLGIGTGNDEQYV.

Only a few counts were recorded for this clone. In the same sample, other DNA sequences code for this CDR3. The V call is TRBV18, the J call TRBJ2-1; D perhaps matches TRBD2 (5 bases). V lost 6 bases and J 0 bases, leaving 15 bases between the germline ends. The germline V gene encodes CDR1 KGHSH and CDR2 LQKENI. The CDR3 is 16 amino acids. The chain's CDR3 is CASSPLSGSSYNEQFF. CDR3 DNA: TGTGCCAGCTCCCCCTTGTCGGGGAGCTCCTACAATGAGCAGTTCTTC.

This clone was counted between two and nine times. This CDR3 is CASSFQGLSGANVLTF. Written as DNA, the CDR3 is TGTGCCAGCAGCTTTCAGGGGTTATCTGGGGCCAACGTCCTGACTTTC. J is TRBJ2-6 and V is TRBV5-5, with D perhaps TRBD1 (6 bases). Germline lookup yields CDR1 SGHKS and CDR2 YYEKEE (reference sequence). Trimming removed 2 bases from V and 1 base from J, with 10 bases in between. This CDR3 has 16 amino acids.

V usage is TRBV29-1 and J usage is TRBJ1-1; a weak D match, TRBD1 (6 bases). From germline, CDR1 is SQVTM and CDR2 ANQGSEA. The CDR3 covers 14 residues. V lost 4 bases and J lost 1, with 13 bases in between. DNA of the CDR3: TGCAGCGTTGGAGGTGGACAGAAGAACACTGAAGCTTTCTTT. Translating gives CSVGGGQKNTEAFF.

The sample holds a few counts of this clone. The genes are TRBV14 and TRBJ2-3; D is unresolved. The germline gives CDR1 SGHDN, CDR2 FVKESK. CDR3 length: 13 residues. V lost 1 base and J 2 bases, leaving 4 bases between the germline ends. CDR3 protein: CASSQALTDTQYF. In DNA form, the CDR3 reads TGTGCCAGCAGCCAAGCCCTCACAGATACGCAGTATTTT.